Included here is one T cell receptor (beta chain) sequence, with context. The antigen is undetermined. This entry belongs to a study of T cell repertoires in cytomegalovirus infection. General study findings and limits: Ex vivo responses were dominated by HLA-C-restricted CMV-specific TCR beta clonotypes.

TCRdb reprocessed the reads with MiXCR, giving one entry per CDR3 protein. The sample includes hundreds of thousands of distinct CDR3 sequences, roughly a third of them seen just once. Germline-derived CDR1 and CDR2 are MNHNS and SASEGT. The CDR3 totals 14 residues. V lost 5 bases to trimming and J lost 10 bases, with 15 bases between them. The TCR sequence derives from a human donor in good health (CMV status not recorded). Some clones in this sample may be carry-over from other donors' samples. This chain uses TRBV6-1 with TRBJ1-6; unclear D gene. Input material: PBMCs. The CDR3 reads CASSSGAGRSPLHF. The CDR3 DNA is TGTGCCAGCAGTTCAGGTGCTGGGAGATCACCCCTCCACTTT.